The next 30 T cell receptor beta chains were all read from a single sample in a study of Ad26.COV2.S vaccination and SARS-CoV-2 variants. Noted treatment: some 20 received Ad26.COV2.S at low or high dose, single or two shots; roughly 5 received placebo; per-sample allocation not given. The samples were gathered on day 63 after the first injection of vaccine or placebo. Method: immunoSEQ multiplex PCR; TCRdb's copy keeps in-frame clones and lacks some. Among 350,000 to 500,000 clones listed, approximately 90% were seen once. The sample in question was peripheral blood, obtained in a trial of Ad26.COV2.S vaccine versus placebo. The origin of the receptors is a person between 18 and 59 years old who received the Ad26.COV2.S COVID-19 vaccine or a placebo.

The genes are TRBV28 and TRBJ1-4; TRBD1 aligns across 7 bases. Losses at the gene ends were 5 bases for V and 4 bases for J; bases not matched to a gene: 4. CDR3 length: 14 residues. Germline-derived CDR1 and CDR2 are MDHEN and SYDVKM. The CDR3 sequence is CASSRQGYNEKLFF. For the CDR3, the DNA is TGTGCCAGCAGTAGACAGGGATATAATGAAAAACTGTTTTTT.

This clone was seen ten or more times. The chain links TRBV10-2 to TRBJ1-2; weak D call: TRBD1 (5 bases). This CDR3 contains 12 residues. V was pared by 5 bases and J by 8 bases, with 12 bases between. The germline CDR1 and CDR2 sequences are WSHSY and SAAADI. This chain's CDR3 is CASSRGGEGYTF. DNA for the CDR3: TGCGCCAGCAGTCGAGGAGGGGAAGGCTACACCTTC.

The genes are TRBV12-3 or TRBV12-4 and TRBJ2-7; no clear D gene. Trimming took 3 bases from V and 6 from J, leaving 6 bases between them. CDR3 length: 11 amino acids. The CDR3 reads CASSLGPEQYF. The CDR3 DNA reads TGTGCCAGCAGTTTGGGTCCCGAGCAGTACTTC.

The chain uses TRBV10-3 and TRBJ2-3, with 10 positions matching TRBD2. The germline V gene has CDR1 ENHRY and CDR2 SYGVKD. The CDR3 covers 16 residues. V dropped 6 bases and J dropped 9; count of bases not matched to a gene: 15. This CDR3 reads CAISQTTSGRIVTQYF. CDR3 nucleotides: TGTGCCATCAGCCAGACGACTAGCGGGCGCATAGTAACGCAGTATTTT.

Turning to this clone: Other nucleotide sequences in the sample specify the same CDR3. The chain joins TRBV7-2 to TRBJ1-3; maybe TRBD1 (5 bases). Germline-derived CDR1 and CDR2 are SGHTA and FQGNSA. The CDR3 sequence is 14 residues long. Trimming shortened V by 3 bases and J by 1 base, and 7 bases separated the two germline ends. The CDR3 protein is CASSFGGSGNTIYF. The CDR3 nucleotides are TGTGCCAGCAGCTTTGGGGGGTCTGGAAACACCATATATTTT.

The chain employs TRBV5-6 and TRBJ2-5, with D unclear. V lost 3 bases and J 3 bases, leaving 12 bases between the germline ends. Germline V gives CDR1 SGHDT, CDR2 YYEEEE. The length of the CDR3 is 14 residues. This chain's CDR3 is CASSSVAGEETQYF. CDR3 DNA: TGTGCCAGCAGCTCAGTGGCAGGCGAAGAGACCCAGTACTTC.

V and J are TRBV27 and TRBJ2-7; the match to TRBD2 covers 10 bases. Looked up from germline, CDR1 is MNHEY and CDR2 is SMNVEV (reference sequence). V was pared by 6 bases and J by 5 bases, with 7 bases of the junction left unmatched. CDR3 size: 14 residues. CDR3: CASRERLAGNEQYF. The DNA of the CDR3 is TGTGCCAGCAGGGAACGACTAGCGGGCAACGAGCAGTACTTC.

The chain has TRBV5-1 and TRBJ2-7; weak D call: TRBD1 (6 bases). V lost 2 bases and J 2 bases, leaving 11 bases between the germline ends. The CDR3 loop spans 14 amino acids. From germline, CDR1 is SGHRS and CDR2 YFSETQ. The CDR3 loop is CASSFEGVPYEQYF. CDR3 DNA: TGCGCCAGCAGCTTCGAGGGGGTCCCCTACGAGCAGTACTTC. Looking up the rest from reference TRBV5-1 and TRBJ2-7 gives the full variable domain: KAGVTQTPRYLIKTRGQQVTLSCSPISGHRSVSWYQQTPGQGLQFLFEYFSETQRNKGNFPGRFSGRQFSNSRSEMNVSTLELGDSALYLCASSFEGVPYEQYFGPGTRLTVT.

The chain has TRBV19 and TRBJ1-5; D is ambiguous. CDR3 size: 19 residues. Germline values: CDR1 LNHDA, CDR2 SQIVND (reference sequence). V lost 4 bases to trimming and J lost 0 bases, with 22 bases between them. The CDR3 nucleotides read TGTGCCAGTAGTAATCCCCTTGGGAGCACCTACCATAGCAATCAGCCCCAGCATTTT. Its translation is CASSNPLGSTYHSNQPQHF.

The chain links TRBV7-2 to TRBJ1-5; TRBD1 might be the D (5 bases). The V and J ends lost 0 bases and 7 bases respectively, with 13 bases between them. The CDR3 sequence is 15 residues long. The germline CDR1 and CDR2 sequences are SGHTA and FQGNSA. CDR3 DNA: TGTGCCAGCAGCTTAGCGTCAGGGTCAAGACAGCCCCAGCATTTT. Its translation: CASSLASGSRQPQHF.

The chain joins TRBV18 to TRBJ2-5, with TRBD2 matching 9 bases. After removal of 1 base from V and 1 base from J, the junction contained 7 bases not matched to a gene. Germline V gives CDR1 KGHSH, CDR2 LQKENI. The CDR3 runs to 17 residues. The CDR3 DNA reads as TGTGCCAGCTCACCACTCGCGGGGGGGCCGATCCAAGAGACCCAGTACTTC. Translating gives CASSPLAGGPIQETQYF.

This sequence joins TRBV18 and TRBJ1-2, with 7 positions matching TRBD1. Germline values: CDR1 KGHSH, CDR2 LQKENI. The CDR3 covers 13 residues. The J segment lost 4 bases and the V segment lost 2 bases, leaving 1 base of the junction unmatched. The CDR3 protein is CASSPGTVYGYTF. The CDR3 nucleotides read TGTGCCAGCTCACCAGGGACAGTCTATGGCTACACCTTC.

The rearrangement links TRBV28 to TRBJ1-3; 9 bases line up with TRBD1. V dropped 2 bases and J dropped 2; count of bases not matched to a gene: 7. The CDR3 is 17 amino acids. CDR1 is MDHEN and CDR2 is SYDVKM in the germline V gene. The CDR3: CASSLGGQGEAGNTIYF. The CDR3 nucleotides read TGTGCCAGCAGTTTAGGGGGACAGGGAGAAGCTGGAAACACCATATATTTT.

This chain links TRBV5-4 with TRBJ2-3; D not certain. V lost 0 bases, J lost 2 bases, and 7 bases lay in between. Germline lookup yields CDR1 SGHNT and CDR2 YYREEE (reference sequence). CDR3 length equals 14 residues. The chain's CDR3 is CASSLVAATDTQYF. The DNA of the CDR3 is TGTGCCAGCAGCTTGGTGGCAGCCACAGATACGCAGTATTTT.

CDR3 nucleotide sequence: TGTGCCAGCAGCTTACCTCGGCAGGCGGAGACCCAGTACTTC. It encodes CASSLPRQAETQYF. This chain joins TRBV7-9 and TRBJ2-5; unclear D gene. This CDR3 is built from 14 residues. In germline, CDR1 is SEHNR, CDR2 FQNEAQ (reference sequence). V lost 2 bases to trimming and J lost 5 bases, with 12 bases between them.

V gene TRBV18 combines with J gene TRBJ2-7; D might be TRBD1 (6 bases). The CDR3 consists of 15 residues. CDR1 and CDR2 (germline): KGHSH, LQKENI. The germline V and J ends were trimmed by 6 bases and 4 bases, with 19 bases remaining between them. The CDR3 DNA reads as TGTGCCAGCTCCCGCGGACTGGGGACAAATTACGAGCAGTACTTC. This translates into CASSRGLGTNYEQYF.

The V gene is TRBV7-3, the J gene TRBJ2-3; TRBD2 might be the D (5 bases). The CDR3 contains 15 residues. The V gene lost 1 base and the J gene lost 3 bases, with 11 bases spanning the gap. Germline V gives CDR1 SGHTA, CDR2 FQGTGA. This chain's CDR3 is CASSLIGVGTDTQYF. The DNA for the CDR3 is TGTGCCAGCAGCTTAATCGGGGTTGGGACAGATACGCAGTATTTT. Looking up the rest from reference TRBV7-3 and TRBJ2-3 gives the full variable domain: GAGVSQTPSNKVTEKGKYVELRCDPISGHTALYWYRQSLGQGPEFLIYFQGTGAADDSGLPNDRFFAVRPEGSVSTLKIQRTERGDSAVYLCASSLIGVGTDTQYFGPGTRLTVL.

This chain connects TRBV4-1 to TRBJ2-2; tentative D call: TRBD2 (5 bases). The CDR3 covers 17 residues. V was cut by 2 bases and J by 6 bases, with 19 bases left in between. CDR1 and CDR2 from the germline V gene are MGHRA and YSYEKL. The CDR3 spells CASSQRAGAPDPGELFF. The DNA of the CDR3 is TGCGCCAGCAGCCAACGGGCGGGCGCACCGGACCCCGGGGAGCTGTTTTTT.

V and J are TRBV4-3 and TRBJ1-2; TRBD1 agrees at 7 bases. The CDR3 runs 14 residues. The V and J ends lost 4 bases and 5 bases, in that order; junction bases with no gene match: 7. The germline V gene has CDR1 LGHNA and CDR2 YSLEER. The CDR3 loop is CASSPRTGPYGYTF. In DNA, the CDR3 is TGCGCCAGCAGCCCACGGACAGGCCCTTATGGCTACACCTTC.

This rearrangement joins TRBV24-1 to TRBJ2-1; D might be TRBD1 or TRBD2, each matching 6 bases. Trimming removed 1 base at V and 8 bases at J, with 11 bases between. The CDR3 length is 14 residues. In germline, CDR1 is KGHDR, CDR2 SFDVKD. For the CDR3, the DNA is TGTGCCACCAGTGATTTTCGGGGGCTGCATGAGCAGTTCTTC. This gives the protein CATSDFRGLHEQFF.

The chain couples TRBV18 to TRBJ2-1; no definite D call. V lost 2 bases to trimming and J lost 5 bases, with 7 bases between them. The germline gives CDR1 KGHSH, CDR2 LQKENI. CDR3 length: 13 residues. The CDR3 protein is CASSPSGNNEQFF. The CDR3 DNA reads as TGTGCCAGCTCACCATCTGGGAACAATGAGCAGTTCTTC.

The chain has TRBV19 and TRBJ1-5; weak D call: TRBD1 (5 bases). Germline-derived CDR1 and CDR2 are LNHDA and SQIVND (reference sequence). V shed 4 bases and J shed 4 bases, with 14 bases lying between them. The CDR3 length is 15 residues. The CDR3: CASSNLGQGNQPQHF. CDR3 DNA: TGTGCCAGTAGTAATTTGGGGCAGGGAAATCAGCCCCAGCATTTT. The whole variable domain, remainder taken from reference TRBV19 and TRBJ1-5, is DGGITQSPKYLFRKEGQNVTLSCEQNLNHDAMYWYRQDPGQGLRLIYYSQIVNDFQKGDIAEGYSVSREKKESFPLTVTSAQKNPTAFYLCASSNLGQGNQPQHFGDGTRLSIL.

This chain joins TRBV5-1 and TRBJ1-6; D gene uncertain. The V end lost 4 bases, the J end lost 7 bases, and 12 bases lay between the germline ends. CDR1 and CDR2 (germline): SGHRS, YFSETQ. The CDR3 has 14 amino acids. CDR3 in DNA: TGCGCCAGCAGCCGAGGACGGCTCAATTCACCCCTCCACTTT. This encodes CASSRGRLNSPLHF. The whole variable domain, filled in from reference TRBV5-1 and TRBJ1-6, reads KAGVTQTPRYLIKTRGQQVTLSCSPISGHRSVSWYQQTPGQGLQFLFEYFSETQRNKGNFPGRFSGRQFSNSRSEMNVSTLELGDSALYLCASSRGRLNSPLHFGNGTRLTVT.

The chain employs TRBV4-2 and TRBJ2-7, with TRBD1 matching over 7 bases. Germline V gene sequence: CDR1 LGHNA, CDR2 YNFKEQ. The CDR3 covers 14 residues. The V gene end was trimmed by 1 base and the J gene end by 1 base; junction bases not matched to a gene: 1. In nucleotides, the CDR3 is TGTGCCAGCAGCCAAGGACAGGGATCCTACGAGCAGTACTTC. Amino acids: CASSQGQGSYEQYF.

The chain uses TRBV5-6 and TRBJ2-1; D may correspond to TRBD1 or TRBD2 (5 bases each). Trimming stripped 4 bases from V and 4 bases from J, with 12 bases between. Germline CDR1 is SGHDT and CDR2 is YYEEEE. The CDR3 is 14 amino acids. The CDR3 DNA follows: TGTGCCAGCAGCCCCCCGGGGCGGTACAATGAGCAGTTCTTC. This translates into CASSPPGRYNEQFF. Full variable domain (outside the CDR3, taken from reference TRBV5-6 and TRBJ2-1): DAGVTQSPTHLIKTRGQQVTLRCSPKSGHDTVSWYQQALGQGPQFIFQYYEEEERQRGNFPDRFSGHQFPNYSSELNVNALLLGDSALYLCASSPPGRYNEQFFGPGTRLTVL.

The chain employs TRBV7-2 and TRBJ1-1; D gene unclear. The CDR3 contains 12 residues. Germline-derived CDR1 and CDR2 are SGHTA and FQGNSA. V shed 2 bases and J shed 8 bases, with 9 bases lying between them. The CDR3 here is CASSLLSREAFF. For the CDR3, the DNA is TGTGCCAGCAGCTTATTATCGAGGGAAGCTTTCTTT.

The gene calls are TRBV28 and TRBJ2-7; 10 nucleotides align to TRBD1. V gave up 6 bases and J gave up 3 bases; unmatched junction bases: 8. The V gene's germline CDR1 is MDHEN and CDR2 SYDVKM. The CDR3 contains 15 residues. The CDR3 DNA reads as TGTGCCAGCAGGGGACAGGGGTGGGTAGGCTACGAGCAGTACTTC. Amino acids: CASRGQGWVGYEQYF.

The rearrangement uses TRBV5-5 and TRBJ2-1, with 7 bases matching TRBD1. The CDR3 totals 15 residues. Germline V gene data show CDR1 as SGHKS and CDR2 as YYEKEE (reference sequence). J lost 3 bases, V lost 1 base, and 4 bases had no gene match. The CDR3 DNA is TGTGCCAGCAGCTTGTTAGGGACAGACTACAATGAGCAGTTCTTC. As protein: CASSLLGTDYNEQFF. Full variable domain (rest looked up from reference TRBV5-5 and TRBJ2-1): DAGVTQSPTHLIKTRGQQVTLRCSPISGHKSVSWYQQVLGQGPQFIFQYYEKEERGRGNFPDRFSARQFPNYSSELNVNALLLGDSALYLCASSLLGTDYNEQFFGPGTRLTVL.

The chain employs TRBV5-6 and TRBJ2-2; TRBD1 matches at 7 bases. The CDR3 has 19 amino acids. The V segment lost 1 base and the J segment 0 bases; nucleotides outside the gene matches: 12. Germline CDR1 reads SGHDT; CDR2 reads YYEEEE. CDR3 loop: CASSLRLVPGTANTGELFF. Here the CDR3 DNA reads TGTGCCAGCAGCTTGAGGCTAGTTCCCGGGACAGCGAACACCGGGGAGCTGTTTTTT. The full variable domain, rest sourced from reference TRBV5-6 and TRBJ2-2, is DAGVTQSPTHLIKTRGQQVTLRCSPKSGHDTVSWYQQALGQGPQFIFQYYEEEERQRGNFPDRFSGHQFPNYSSELNVNALLLGDSALYLCASSLRLVPGTANTGELFFGEGSRLTVL.

This chain connects TRBV7-8 to TRBJ2-2, with D tentatively TRBD1 (6 bases). Germline V gene data show CDR1 as SGHVS and CDR2 as FQNEAQ. V lost 3 bases and J 0 bases, leaving 8 bases between the germline ends. The CDR3 sequence is 15 residues long. CDR3 amino acids: CASSFRGSNTGELFF. CDR3 DNA sequence: TGTGCCAGCAGCTTCAGGGGCTCGAACACCGGGGAGCTGTTTTTT.